This T cell receptor (beta chain) was identified during a study of T cell responses to AZD1222 COVID-19 vaccine. Study overall: Pooling was applied to second doses at about 4 or about 12 weeks.

Worth noting for this clone: Its antigen remains unidentified.

Broader study findings: AZD1222 recipients seropositive at baseline numbered only five to seven. Donors were chiefly white British, with a greater number of females, and clonal diversity was perhaps underestimated. Rises in breadth and depth of Spike-specific TCRs came after two AZD1222 doses.

Assay: immunoSEQ multiplex PCR; the TCRdb copy retains only in-frame clones and omits some. The repertoire includes some 130,000 clones, 90% of them detected once, and around 7% sits in the top ten. CDR1 and CDR2 (germline): LGHNA, YSLEER. V dropped 0 bases and J dropped 6; count of bases not matched to a gene: 6. CDR3 size: 16 residues. The source is an adult in good health. This specimen was peripheral blood, taken on day 0 of AZD1222 vaccination. The rearrangement uses TRBV4-3 and TRBJ2-2, with TRBD1 matching over 8 bases. As DNA, the CDR3 is TGCGCCAGCAGCCAAGAGTTTGCAGGGGGCTCCGGGGAGCTGTTTTTT. Encoded protein: CASSQEFAGGSGELFF.